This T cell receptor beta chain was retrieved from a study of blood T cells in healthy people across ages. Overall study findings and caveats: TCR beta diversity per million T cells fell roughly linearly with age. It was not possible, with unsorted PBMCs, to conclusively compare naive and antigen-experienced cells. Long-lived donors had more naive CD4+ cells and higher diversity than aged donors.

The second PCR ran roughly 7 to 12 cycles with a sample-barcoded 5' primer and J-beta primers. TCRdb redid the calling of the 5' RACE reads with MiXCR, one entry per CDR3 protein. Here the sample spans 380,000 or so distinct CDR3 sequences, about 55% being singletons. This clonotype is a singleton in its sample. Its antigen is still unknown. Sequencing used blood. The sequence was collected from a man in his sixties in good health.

CDR3 loop: CSVVYVLGYEQYF. CDR3 sequence (DNA): TGCAGCGTTGTTTACGTCCTGGGCTACGAGCAGTACTTC. The rearrangement joins TRBV29-1 to TRBJ2-5; D ambiguous. The closer fit of TRBJ2-7 to the DNA end suggests the J call may be wrong. Germline CDR1 SQVTM, CDR2 ANQGSEA. CDR3 length: 13 residues.